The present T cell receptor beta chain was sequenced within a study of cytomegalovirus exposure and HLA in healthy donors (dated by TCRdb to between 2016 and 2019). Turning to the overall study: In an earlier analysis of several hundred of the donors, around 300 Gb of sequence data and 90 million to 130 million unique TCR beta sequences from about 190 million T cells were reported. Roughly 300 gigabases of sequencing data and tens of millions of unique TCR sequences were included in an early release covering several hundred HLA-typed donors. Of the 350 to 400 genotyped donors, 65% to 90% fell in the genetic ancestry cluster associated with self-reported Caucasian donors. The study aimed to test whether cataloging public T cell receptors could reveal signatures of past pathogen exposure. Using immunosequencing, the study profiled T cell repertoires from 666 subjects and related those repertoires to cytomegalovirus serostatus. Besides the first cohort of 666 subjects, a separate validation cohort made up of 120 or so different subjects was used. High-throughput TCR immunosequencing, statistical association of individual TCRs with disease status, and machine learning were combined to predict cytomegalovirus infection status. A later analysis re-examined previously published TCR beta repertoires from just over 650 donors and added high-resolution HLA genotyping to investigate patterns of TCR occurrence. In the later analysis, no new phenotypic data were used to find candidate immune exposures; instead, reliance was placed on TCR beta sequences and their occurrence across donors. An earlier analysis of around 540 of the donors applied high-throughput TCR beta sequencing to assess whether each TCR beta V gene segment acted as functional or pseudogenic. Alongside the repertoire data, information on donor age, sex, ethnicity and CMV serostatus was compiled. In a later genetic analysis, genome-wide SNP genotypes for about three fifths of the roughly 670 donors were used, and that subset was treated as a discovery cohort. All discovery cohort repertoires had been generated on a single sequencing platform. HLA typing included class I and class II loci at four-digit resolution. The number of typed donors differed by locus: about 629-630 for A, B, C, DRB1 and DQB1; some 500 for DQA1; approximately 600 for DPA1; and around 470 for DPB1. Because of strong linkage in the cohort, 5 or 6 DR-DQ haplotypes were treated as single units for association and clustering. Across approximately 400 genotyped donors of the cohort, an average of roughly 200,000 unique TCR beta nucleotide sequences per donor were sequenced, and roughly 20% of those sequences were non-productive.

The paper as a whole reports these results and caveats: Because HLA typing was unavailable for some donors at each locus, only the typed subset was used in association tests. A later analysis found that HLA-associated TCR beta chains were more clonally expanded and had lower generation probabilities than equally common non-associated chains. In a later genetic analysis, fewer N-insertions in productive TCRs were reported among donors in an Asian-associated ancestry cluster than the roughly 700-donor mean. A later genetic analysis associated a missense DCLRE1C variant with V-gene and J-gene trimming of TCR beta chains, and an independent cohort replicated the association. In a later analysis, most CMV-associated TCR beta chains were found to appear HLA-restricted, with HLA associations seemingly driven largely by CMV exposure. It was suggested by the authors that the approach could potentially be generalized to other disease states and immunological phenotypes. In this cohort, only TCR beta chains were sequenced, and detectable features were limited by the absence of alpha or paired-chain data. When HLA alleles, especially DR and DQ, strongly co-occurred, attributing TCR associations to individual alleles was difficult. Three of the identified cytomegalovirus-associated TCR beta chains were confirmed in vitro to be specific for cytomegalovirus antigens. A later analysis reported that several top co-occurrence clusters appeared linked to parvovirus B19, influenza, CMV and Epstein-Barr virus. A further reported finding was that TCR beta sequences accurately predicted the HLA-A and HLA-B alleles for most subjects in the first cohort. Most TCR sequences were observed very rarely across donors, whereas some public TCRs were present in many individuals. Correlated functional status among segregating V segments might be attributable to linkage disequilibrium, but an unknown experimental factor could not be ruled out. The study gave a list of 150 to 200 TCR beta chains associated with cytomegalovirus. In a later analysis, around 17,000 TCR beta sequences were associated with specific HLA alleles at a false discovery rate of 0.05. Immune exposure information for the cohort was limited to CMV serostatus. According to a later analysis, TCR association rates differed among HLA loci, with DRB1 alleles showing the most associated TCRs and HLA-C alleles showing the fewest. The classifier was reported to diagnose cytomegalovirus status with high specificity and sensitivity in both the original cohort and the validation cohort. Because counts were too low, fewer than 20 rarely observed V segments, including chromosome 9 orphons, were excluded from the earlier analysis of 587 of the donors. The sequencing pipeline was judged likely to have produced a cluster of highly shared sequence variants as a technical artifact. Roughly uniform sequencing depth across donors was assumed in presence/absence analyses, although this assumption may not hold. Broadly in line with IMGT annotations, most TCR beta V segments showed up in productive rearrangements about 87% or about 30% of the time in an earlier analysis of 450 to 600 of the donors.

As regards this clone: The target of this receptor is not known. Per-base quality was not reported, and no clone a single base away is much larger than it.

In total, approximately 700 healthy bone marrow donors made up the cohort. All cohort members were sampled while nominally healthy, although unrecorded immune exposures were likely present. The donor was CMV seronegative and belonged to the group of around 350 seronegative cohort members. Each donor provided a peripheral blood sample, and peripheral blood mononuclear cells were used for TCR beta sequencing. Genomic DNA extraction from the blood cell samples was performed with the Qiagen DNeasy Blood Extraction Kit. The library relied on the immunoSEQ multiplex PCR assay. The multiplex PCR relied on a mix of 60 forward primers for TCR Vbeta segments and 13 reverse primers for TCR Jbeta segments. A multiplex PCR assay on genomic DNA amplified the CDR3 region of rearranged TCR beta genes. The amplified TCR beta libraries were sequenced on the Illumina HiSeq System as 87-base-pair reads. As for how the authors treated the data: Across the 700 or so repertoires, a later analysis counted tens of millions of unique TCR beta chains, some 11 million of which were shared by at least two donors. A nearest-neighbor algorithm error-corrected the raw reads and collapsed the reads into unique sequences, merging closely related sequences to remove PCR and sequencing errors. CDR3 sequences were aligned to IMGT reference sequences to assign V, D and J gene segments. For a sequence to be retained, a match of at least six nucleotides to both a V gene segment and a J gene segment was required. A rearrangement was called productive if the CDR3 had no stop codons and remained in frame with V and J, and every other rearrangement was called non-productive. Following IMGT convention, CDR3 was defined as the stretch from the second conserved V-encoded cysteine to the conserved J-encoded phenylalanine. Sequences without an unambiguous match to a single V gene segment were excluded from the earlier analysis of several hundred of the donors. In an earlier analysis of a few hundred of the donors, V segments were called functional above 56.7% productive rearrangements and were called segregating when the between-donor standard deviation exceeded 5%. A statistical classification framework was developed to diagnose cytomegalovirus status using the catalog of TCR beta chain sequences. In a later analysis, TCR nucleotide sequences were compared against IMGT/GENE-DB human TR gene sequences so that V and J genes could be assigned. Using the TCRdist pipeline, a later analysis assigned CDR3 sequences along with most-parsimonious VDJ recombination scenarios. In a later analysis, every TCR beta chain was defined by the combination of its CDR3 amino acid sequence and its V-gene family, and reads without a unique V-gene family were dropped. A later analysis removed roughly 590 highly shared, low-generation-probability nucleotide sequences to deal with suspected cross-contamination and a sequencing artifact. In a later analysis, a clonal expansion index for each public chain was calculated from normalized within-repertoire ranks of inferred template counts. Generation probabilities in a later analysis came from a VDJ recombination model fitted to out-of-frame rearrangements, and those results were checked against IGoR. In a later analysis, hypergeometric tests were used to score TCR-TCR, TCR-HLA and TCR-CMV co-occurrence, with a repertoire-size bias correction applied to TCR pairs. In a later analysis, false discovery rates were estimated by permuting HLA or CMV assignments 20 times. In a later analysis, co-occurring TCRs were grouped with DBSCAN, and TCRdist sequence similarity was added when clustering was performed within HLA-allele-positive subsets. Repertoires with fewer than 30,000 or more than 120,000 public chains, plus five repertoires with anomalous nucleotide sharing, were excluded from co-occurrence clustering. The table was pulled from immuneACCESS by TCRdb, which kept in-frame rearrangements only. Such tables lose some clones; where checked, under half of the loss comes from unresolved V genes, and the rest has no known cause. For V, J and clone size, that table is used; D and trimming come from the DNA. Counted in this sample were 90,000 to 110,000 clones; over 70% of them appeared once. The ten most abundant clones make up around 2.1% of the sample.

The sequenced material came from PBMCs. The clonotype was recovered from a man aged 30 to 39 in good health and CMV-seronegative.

The CDR3 protein sequence reads: CASSEQGPPYEQYF. The DNA sequence reads TGTGCCAGCAGTGAGCAGGGCCCCCCCTACGAGCAGTACTTC. The chain couples TRBV2 to TRBJ2-7; D gene: possibly TRBD1, on 5 matching bases. Deletion took 3 bases off V and 2 bases off J, with a span of 11 bases between the germline ends. The CDR3 starts with the cysteine, ends with the phenylalanine, and has 14 residues. The retained sequence is limited to the CDR3, 42 bases, with the frame set at the first base. The germline V gene specifies SNHLY as CDR1 and FYNNEI as CDR2.